This T cell receptor (beta chain) was identified during a study of T cell changes during pregnancy in multiple sclerosis. TCRdb's table, derived via immunoSEQ multiplex PCR, lists solely in-frame clones and lacks some. This table has under 35,000 clones, around 90% appearing once. The V and J ends lost 3 bases and 4 bases respectively, with 12 bases between them. This CDR3 is 14 amino acids long. CDR1 and CDR2 (germline): SGHNT, YENEEA. The sample here was CD4+ T cells from peripheral blood mononuclear cells, taken in the third trimester of pregnancy. The J gene is TRBJ1-1, the V gene TRBV11-3, with D possibly being TRBD1 (5 bases). This TCR was sampled from a female donor in good health, enrolled as a control in a pregnancy study. DNA for the CDR3: TGTGCCAGCAGCTTGGGCAATCAGGGCACTGAAGCTTTCTTT. It is translated as CASSLGNQGTEAFF.